A single sample is the source of the 8 T cell receptor beta chains below, sequenced in a study of blood T cell repertoires in COVID-19. The repertoire was sequenced with immunoSEQ multiplex PCR; TCRdb's copy has only in-frame clones and lacks some. The data hold approximately 300,000 clones, with roughly nine tenths observed a single time. The source material was peripheral blood. All receptors derive from a woman between 45 and 60 years old who had recovered from COVID-19.

The J gene is TRBJ1-2, the V gene TRBV6-5, with TRBD1 matching over 8 bases. There are 14 residues in the CDR3. Germline V gives CDR1 MNHEY, CDR2 SVGAGI. Trimming cost V 1 base and J 7 bases; bases outside gene matches: 5. The CDR3 DNA reads as TGTGCCAGCAGTTACTATATTACAGGGGGTGGCTACACCTTC. Its protein product is CASSYYITGGGYTF.

V gene TRBV4-2 combines with J gene TRBJ1-2; 9 nucleotides agree with TRBD1. The CDR3 runs to 16 residues. J was trimmed by 1 base and V by 0 bases; bases with no gene match: 3. Per germline, CDR1 LGHNA and CDR2 YNFKEQ. The CDR3 bases are TGTGCCAGCAGCCAAGAATTGACAGGGGGTAACTATGGCTACACCTTC. Protein: CASSQELTGGNYGYTF.

J is TRBJ1-1 and V is TRBV14; perhaps TRBD1 as D (5 bases). V dropped 2 bases and J dropped 0 bases, with 13 bases sitting between them. The CDR3 is 16 residues long. Looked up from germline, CDR1 is SGHDN and CDR2 is FVKESK. CDR3 residues: CASSQLRDSLNTEAFF. CDR3 in DNA: TGTGCCAGCAGCCAATTACGTGACAGCTTGAACACTGAAGCTTTCTTT. The whole variable domain, remainder taken from reference TRBV14 and TRBJ1-1, is EAGVTQFPSHSVIEKGQTVTLRCDPISGHDNLYWYRRVMGKEIKFLLHFVKESKQDESGMPNNRFLAERTGGTYSTLKVQPAELEDSGVYFCASSQLRDSLNTEAFFGQGTRLTVV.

This sequence joins TRBV2 and TRBJ1-1; D gene uncertain. This CDR3 contains 13 residues. Trimming removed 8 bases from V and 1 base from J, with 11 bases in between. CDR1 is SNHLY and CDR2 is FYNNEI in the germline V gene. This CDR3 is CASSGLPNTEAFF. The CDR3 nucleotides are TGTGCCAGCTCCGGTCTCCCGAACACTGAAGCTTTCTTT.

This clone was seen a handful of times. The chain has TRBV27 and TRBJ2-7, with 9 bases aligning to TRBD1. This CDR3 is built from 14 residues. V dropped 10 bases and J dropped 5; count of bases not matched to a gene: 12. Germline CDR1 MNHEY, CDR2 SMNVEV (reference sequence). CDR3 amino acids: CAIPVDRGWDEQYF. CDR3 bases: TGTGCCATCCCCGTGGACAGGGGTTGGGACGAGCAGTACTTC.

The rearrangement joins TRBV9 to TRBJ1-2; tentative D call: TRBD1 (6 bases). Trimming took off 4 bases at V and 0 bases at J, with 19 bases between the two ends. This CDR3 is built from 17 residues. Germline loops: CDR1 SGDLS, CDR2 YYNGEE. The CDR3 reads CASSHSKEDRTNYGYTF. The CDR3, as DNA: TGTGCCAGCAGCCACTCGAAGGAAGACAGGACTAACTATGGCTACACCTTC. Variable domain in full (rest from reference TRBV9 and TRBJ1-2): DSGVTQTPKHLITATGQRVTLRCSPRSGDLSVYWYQQSLDQGLQFLIQYYNGEERAKGNILERFSAQQFPDLHSELNLSSLELGDSALYFCASSHSKEDRTNYGYTFGSGTRLTVV.

This clone showed up just once. The rearrangement uses TRBV30 and TRBJ2-7, with TRBD1 as a possible D gene (6 bases). The CDR3 loop spans 17 amino acids. The ends were cut back, 2 bases at V and 0 bases at J, with 20 bases in the middle. Germline V gene lookup returns CDR1 GTSNPN and CDR2 SVGIG (reference sequence). CDR3 coding DNA: TGTGCCTGGAGTCCGGCAGGGGCACGCCATAGCTCCTACGAGCAGTACTTC. The encoded protein is CAWSPAGARHSSYEQYF.

The chain recombines TRBV7-3 with TRBJ2-1; the D gene is possibly TRBD2 (6 bases). V was pared by 3 bases and J by 6 bases, with 12 bases between. The CDR3 totals 14 residues. Per the germline V gene, CDR1 is SGHTA and CDR2 is FQGTGA. CDR3 sequence reads: CASSFGTFLNEQFF. In DNA form, the CDR3 reads TGTGCCAGCAGCTTCGGGACTTTCCTCAATGAGCAGTTCTTC.